This is a list of T cell receptor beta chains from one sample in a study of graft-versus-host responses after intestinal transplantation. Their antigens are not known. The protocol was immunoSEQ multiplex PCR, while the TCRdb copy is restricted to in-frame clones and leaves out a portion. The sample holds some 64,000 clones, roughly nine tenths seen once. This sample comprised unstimulated CD8+ T cells sorted from spleen or lymph node cells, obtained before transplant. The receptors originated from a human donor who was the organ donor for an intestinal transplant. Each CDR3 is given with its conserved first and last residue. A D gene is named only where the DNA matches it firmly. Clone sizes are given selectively: once, few, many, or a class where the clone is expanded.

clone size,J gene,D gene,V gene,CDR3 protein,CDR3 DNA
-,TRBJ2-3,-,TRBV6-6,CASSYMFRDRDTQYF,TGTGCCAGCAGTTACATGTTCAGGGATCGGGATACGCAGTATTTT
-,TRBJ2-5,-,TRBV4-1,CASSQDEGPVGASGQETQYF,TGCGCCAGCAGCCAAGATGAAGGCCCAGTGGGGGCTAGCGGACAAGAGACCCAGTACTTC
-,TRBJ2-5,-,TRBV28,CASSQEPQGQETQYF,TGTGCCAGCAGCCAGGAACCGCAGGGACAAGAGACCCAGTACTTC
-,TRBJ2-2,TRBD2,TRBV28,CASRSSGRFTGELFF,TGTGCCAGCAGATCTAGCGGGAGATTCACCGGGGAGCTGTTTTTT
-,TRBJ1-6,TRBD1,TRBV27,CASSGDSAEPLHF,TGTGCCAGCAGTGGGGACAGCGCGGAGCCCCTCCACTTT
once,TRBJ2-1,-,TRBV15,CATSRVGAPSPDRINEQFF,TGTGCCACCAGCAGAGTGGGGGCCCCAAGTCCCGATCGAATTAATGAGCAGTTCTTC
-,TRBJ2-5,TRBD2,TRBV27,CASSLHPTSGRRGAKETQYF,TGTGCCAGCAGTCTCCACCCGACTAGCGGGAGGAGGGGGGCGAAAGAGACCCAGTACTTC
-,TRBJ2-3,TRBD1,TRBV28,CASSLPRGPTDTQYF,TGTGCCAGCAGTCTCCCCAGGGGGCCCACAGATACGCAGTATTTT
-,TRBJ1-2,-,TRBV14,CASSQDYSYYGYTF,TGTGCCAGCAGCCAAGACTACTCCTACTATGGCTACACCTTC
-,TRBJ2-3,TRBD2,TRBV11-2,CASSLDPASGRFADTQYF,TGTGCCAGCAGCTTAGATCCGGCTAGCGGGAGGTTTGCAGATACGCAGTATTTT
-,TRBJ2-7,-,TRBV27,CASSFSAATYEQYF,TGTGCCAGCAGTTTCTCAGCGGCTACCTACGAGCAGTACTTC
-,TRBJ2-7,TRBD1,TRBV6-5,CASSYSNFRGSYEQYF,TGTGCCAGCAGTTACTCGAACTTCAGGGGGTCCTACGAGCAGTACTTC
-,TRBJ1-4,TRBD1,TRBV25-1,CASSRSLQGDREKLFF,TGTGCCAGCAGTCGAAGCCTCCAGGGGGACCGTGAAAAACTGTTTTTT
-,TRBJ2-1,-,TRBV6-5,CASSSFYNEQFF,TGTGCCAGCAGTTCTTTCTACAATGAGCAGTTCTTC
once,TRBJ2-7,TRBD1,TRBV9,CASSPRQGPEQYF,TGTGCCAGCAGCCCTAGACAGGGTCCCGAGCAGTACTTC
-,TRBJ1-1,-,TRBV15,CATSRDYSREAFF,TGTGCCACCAGCAGAGATTACTCGAGGGAAGCTTTCTTT
-,TRBJ2-1,-,TRBV7-9,CASSYEGNEQFF,TGTGCCAGCAGCTACGAGGGCAATGAGCAGTTCTTC
-,TRBJ1-2,-,TRBV19,CASSIGHRAFDGYTF,TGTGCCAGTAGTATCGGGCACAGGGCCTTCGATGGCTACACCTTC
-,TRBJ1-5,TRBD1,TRBV6-5,CASSSLGQGDQPQHF,TGTGCCAGCAGTTCCCTGGGACAGGGGGATCAGCCCCAGCATTTT
-,TRBJ2-1,TRBD2,TRBV7-9,CASRTSFGDEQFF,TGTGCCAGCAGGACTAGCTTCGGCGATGAGCAGTTCTTC
-,TRBJ1-1,TRBD1,TRBV7-2,CASSLAAGGTEAFF,TGTGCCAGCAGCTTAGCAGCAGGGGGCACTGAAGCTTTCTTT